This T cell receptor (beta chain) came from a study of control samples from healthy donors and cancer patients. Germline V gives CDR1 MNHNY, CDR2 SVGAGI (reference sequence). V shed 5 bases, J shed 5 bases, and the junction held 3 bases outside the gene matches. This CDR3 is 14 amino acids long. Libraries were prepared by immunoSEQ multiplex PCR; TCRdb keeps only in-frame clonotypes and omits some of them. The sample has more than 100,000 clones, about 89% seen once. Material for sequencing was PBMCs. The clonotype originates from a man in his fifties or sixties with lung cancer. This sequence joins TRBV6-6 and TRBJ2-2; 9 bases fit TRBD2. CDR3 region: CASSRGGVTGELFF. For the CDR3, the DNA is TGTGCCAGCAGTCGCGGGGGGGTTACCGGGGAGCTGTTTTTT.